This T cell receptor (beta chain) was profiled in a study of response to subunit inactivated influenza vaccine. Each CDR3 protein gets one entry after TCRdb re-called the RT-PCR reads with MiXCR. The repertoire has 530,000 or so distinct CDR3 sequences, about 25% of them found once; the top ten carry under 2.5%. Germline V gene lookup returns CDR1 MNHEY and CDR2 SVGEGT. CDR3 length equals 14 residues. Losses at the gene ends were 6 bases for V and 7 bases for J; bases not matched to a gene: 5. General study points: Authors suggested each seasonal influenza vaccination recruits few new T cells.

A note on this clonotype: No antigen is known for it.

The receptor's source is a man aged 50-60 years who received an inactivated influenza vaccine. The material was CD4+ T cells sorted from PBMCs, obtained approximately 5 days after vaccination. The chain employs TRBV6-2 or TRBV6-3 and TRBJ1-5; TRBD1 matches 11 bases. The CDR3 loop is CASRRDRGDQPQHF. The CDR3 DNA reads TGTGCCAGCAGAAGGGACAGGGGGGACCAGCCCCAGCATTTT.